The 8 T cell receptor beta chains below were found in one sample sequenced in a study of regulatory T cells in long-lasting Graves disease. The time point is: persistent/refractory GD, antithyroid drugs over 5 years with positive TRAb. PBMCs were the source of the RNA used for TCR sequencing. According to the study, TCR beta libraries were built with iRepertoire HTBI primers and CDR3-region Arm-PCR. TCRdb called the multiplex PCR reads again in MiXCR, with one record for every CDR3 protein. The table shows some 430,000 distinct CDR3 sequences, with around a fifth occurring only once. Source: peripheral blood mononuclear cells (PBMCs), taken when the disease was refractory, from a patient treated with antithyroid drugs. Source of these receptors: a female donor with Graves disease.

This clonotype has ten or more counts. The chain links TRBV2 to TRBJ1-5, with 8 bases lining up with TRBD1. Germline lookup yields CDR1 SNHLY and CDR2 FYNNEI. V trimming: 6 bases; J trimming: 7 bases; junction bases outside the gene matches: 11. The CDR3 covers 15 residues. The CDR3 protein is CASSLMTGVGQPQHF. CDR3 DNA sequence: TGTGCCAGCAGCCTTATGACAGGGGTTGGACAGCCCCAGCATTTT.

A few counts support this clonotype. The rearrangement joins TRBV20-1 to TRBJ1-3, with TRBD1 as a possible D gene (6 bases). V dropped 5 bases and J dropped 0 bases, with 14 bases sitting between them. Looked up from germline, CDR1 is DFQATT and CDR2 is SNEGSKA (reference sequence). This CDR3 region has 15 residues. CDR3 nucleotide sequence: TGCAGTGCTGTGTCCGGACAGCACTCTGGAAACACCATATATTTT. Its translation is CSAVSGQHSGNTIYF.

Many counts were recorded for this clonotype. This chain links TRBV12-3 or TRBV12-4 with TRBJ1-1, with TRBD1 matching over 7 bases. This CDR3 region has 13 residues. Germline trimming cut 10 bases from V and 1 base from J; bases unmatched to any gene: 6. The CDR3 spells CATQTGRNTEAFF. The CDR3 DNA reads as TGTGCCACCCAGACAGGGAGGAACACTGAAGCTTTCTTT.

The chain has TRBV7-2 and TRBJ1-1, with a tentative D call TRBD1 (5 bases). This CDR3 is built from 15 residues. Trimming took 6 bases from V and 1 from J, leaving 15 bases between them. The germline V gene encodes CDR1 SGHTA and CDR2 FQGNSA. CDR3 sequence reads: CASRKTRGSNTEAFF. CDR3 nucleotides: TGTGCCAGCAGAAAAACGAGGGGTTCGAACACTGAAGCTTTCTTT. The full variable domain, completed using reference TRBV7-2 and TRBJ1-1, is GAGVSQSPSNKVTEKGKDVELRCDPISGHTALYWYRQSLGQGLEFLIYFQGNSAPDKSGLPSDRFSAERTGGSVSTLTIQRTQQEDSAVYLCASRKTRGSNTEAFFGQGTRLTVV.

This clonotype was seen a few times. The genes are TRBV3-1 and TRBJ2-5; no firm D call. The CDR3 extends over 15 amino acids. Germline-derived CDR1 and CDR2 are LGHDT and YNNKEL (reference sequence). V was shortened by 7 bases and J by 1 base, with 16 bases between the two germline ends. The CDR3 sequence is CASTNPNSRQETQYF. CDR3 in DNA: TGTGCCAGCACCAATCCGAACAGCCGCCAAGAGACCCAGTACTTC.

This clonotype was counted ten times or more. This chain connects TRBV10-3 to TRBJ2-7; TRBD1 matches at 8 bases. The CDR3 consists of 14 residues. V dropped 4 bases and J dropped 3; count of bases not matched to a gene: 5. Germline V gives CDR1 ENHRY, CDR2 SYGVKD. CDR3 in amino acids: CAISGTGQSYEQYF. CDR3 in DNA: TGTGCCATCAGTGGGACAGGGCAGAGCTACGAGCAGTACTTC.

V and J are TRBV28 and TRBJ2-3; 7 bases line up with TRBD1. Unmatched junction bases numbered 8, after V lost 4 bases and J lost 4 bases. The CDR3 loop spans 15 amino acids. Germline-derived CDR1 and CDR2 are MDHEN and SYDVKM. The CDR3 protein is CASSSLTGVPDTQYF. The CDR3 nucleotides are TGTGCCAGCAGTTCACTCACAGGGGTGCCAGATACGCAGTATTTT.

This clonotype was recorded at least ten times. The rearrangement links TRBV27 to TRBJ2-7; TRBD2 might be the D (7 bases). Trimming stripped 8 bases from V and 7 bases from J, with 18 bases between. Germline-derived CDR1 and CDR2 are MNHEY and SMNVEV (reference sequence). This CDR3 has 13 amino acids. CDR3 bases: TGTGCCAGCCAGCTTAGGGGAGGGGGGGAGCAGTACTTC. Protein product: CASQLRGGGEQYF.